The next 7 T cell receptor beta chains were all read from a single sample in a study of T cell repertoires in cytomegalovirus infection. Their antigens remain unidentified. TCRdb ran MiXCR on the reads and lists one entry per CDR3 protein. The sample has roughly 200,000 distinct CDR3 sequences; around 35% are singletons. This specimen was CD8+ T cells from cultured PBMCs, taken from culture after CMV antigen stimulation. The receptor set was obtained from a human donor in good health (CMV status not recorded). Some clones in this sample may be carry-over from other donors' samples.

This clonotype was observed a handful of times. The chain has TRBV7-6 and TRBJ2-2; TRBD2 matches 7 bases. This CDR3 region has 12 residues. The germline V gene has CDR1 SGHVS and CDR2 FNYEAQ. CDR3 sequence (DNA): TGTGCTCTAGCGGAGAATACCGGGGAGCTGTTTTTT. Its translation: CALAENTGELFF.

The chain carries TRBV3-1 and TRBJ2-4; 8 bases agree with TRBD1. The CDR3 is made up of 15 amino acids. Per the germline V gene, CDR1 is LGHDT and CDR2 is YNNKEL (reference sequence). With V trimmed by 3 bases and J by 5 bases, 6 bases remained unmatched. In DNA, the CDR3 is TGTGCCAGCAGCCAGGACAGGGAAGGAGAAAACATTCAGTACTTC. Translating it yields CASSQDREGENIQYF.

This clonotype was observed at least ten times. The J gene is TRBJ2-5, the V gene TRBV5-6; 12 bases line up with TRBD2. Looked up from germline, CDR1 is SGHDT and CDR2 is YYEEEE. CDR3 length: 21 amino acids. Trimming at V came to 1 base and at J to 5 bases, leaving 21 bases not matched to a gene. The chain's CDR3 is CASSLSRSGAKLAGGGETQYF. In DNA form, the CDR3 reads TGTGCCAGCAGCTTGTCTCGGTCAGGGGCCAAACTAGCGGGAGGAGGGGAGACCCAGTACTTC.

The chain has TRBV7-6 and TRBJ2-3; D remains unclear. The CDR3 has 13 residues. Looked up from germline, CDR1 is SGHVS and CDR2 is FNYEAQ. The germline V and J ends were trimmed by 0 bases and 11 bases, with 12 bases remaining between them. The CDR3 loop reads CASSLAPADEQYF. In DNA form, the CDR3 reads TGTGCCAGCAGCTTAGCGCCCGCCGACGAGCAGTATTTT. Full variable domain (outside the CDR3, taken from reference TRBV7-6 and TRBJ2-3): GAGVSQSPRYKVTKRGQDVALRCDPISGHVSLYWYRQALGQGPEFLTYFNYEAQQDKSGLPNDRFSAERPEGSISTLTIQRTEQRDSAMYRCASSLAPADEQYFGPGTRLTVL.

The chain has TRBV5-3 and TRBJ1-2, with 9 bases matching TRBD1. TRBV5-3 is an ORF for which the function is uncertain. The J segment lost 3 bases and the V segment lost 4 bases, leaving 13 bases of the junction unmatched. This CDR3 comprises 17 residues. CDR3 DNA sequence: TGTGCCAGAAGCACCCCGGGACAGGGTCGGTGGGACTATGGCTACACCTTC. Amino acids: CARSTPGQGRWDYGYTF.

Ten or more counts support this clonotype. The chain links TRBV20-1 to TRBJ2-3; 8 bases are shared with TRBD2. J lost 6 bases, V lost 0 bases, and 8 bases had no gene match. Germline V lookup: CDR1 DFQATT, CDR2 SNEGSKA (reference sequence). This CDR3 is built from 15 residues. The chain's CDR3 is CSARDPSGSRDTQYF. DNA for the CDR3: TGCAGTGCTAGAGATCCCAGCGGGAGCAGGGATACGCAGTATTTT.

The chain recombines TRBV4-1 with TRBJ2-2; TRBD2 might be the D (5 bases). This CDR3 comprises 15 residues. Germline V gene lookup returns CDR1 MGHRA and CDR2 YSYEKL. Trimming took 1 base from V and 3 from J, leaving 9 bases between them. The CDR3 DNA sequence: TGCGCCAGCAGCCAAGCTAGCCGCGACACCGGGGAGCTGTTTTTT. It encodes CASSQASRDTGELFF.